This TCR beta chain was identified in a study of cytomegalovirus exposure and HLA in healthy donors. Comments on this clone: The target antigen is unknown.

The CDR3 has 15 residues. Germline V lookup: CDR1 SGHRS, CDR2 YFSETQ. The J segment lost 6 bases and the V segment lost 5 bases, leaving 9 bases of the junction unmatched. The PCR employed 60 Vbeta primers together with 13 Jbeta primers. Method: immunoSEQ multiplex PCR; TCRdb's copy keeps in-frame clones and lacks some. The sample lists some 160,000 clones; just over 75% were seen once. The study's findings and limits: HLA alleles showed associations with some 15,000 TCR beta sequences in a later analysis, at a 0.05 false discovery rate.

The source material was PBMCs. This clonotype was sampled from a man aged 35 to 55 in good health and CMV-seronegative. V gene TRBV5-1 combines with J gene TRBJ2-3; TRBD2 aligns across 10 bases. DNA of the CDR3: TGCGCCAGCAGGAAGGAGCGGGAGGGTTTGGATACGCAGTATTTT. As protein: CASRKEREGLDTQYF.